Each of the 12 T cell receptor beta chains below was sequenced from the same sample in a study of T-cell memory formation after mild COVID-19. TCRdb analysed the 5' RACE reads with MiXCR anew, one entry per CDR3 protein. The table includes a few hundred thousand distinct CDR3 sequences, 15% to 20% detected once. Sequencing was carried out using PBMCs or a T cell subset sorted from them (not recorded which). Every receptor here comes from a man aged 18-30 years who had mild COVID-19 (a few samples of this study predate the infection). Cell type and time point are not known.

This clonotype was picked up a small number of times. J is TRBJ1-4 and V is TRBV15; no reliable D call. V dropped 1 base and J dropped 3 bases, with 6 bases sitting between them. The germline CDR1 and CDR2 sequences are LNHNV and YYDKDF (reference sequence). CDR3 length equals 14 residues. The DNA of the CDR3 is TGTGCCACCAGCAGAGGGAACTCTAATGAAAAACTGTTTTTT. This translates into CATSRGNSNEKLFF.

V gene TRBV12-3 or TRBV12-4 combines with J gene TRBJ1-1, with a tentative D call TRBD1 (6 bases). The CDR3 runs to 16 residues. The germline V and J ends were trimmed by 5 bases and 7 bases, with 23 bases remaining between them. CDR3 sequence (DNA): TGTGCCAGCAGTCCCCGGGGGGGGGCATTTCGCGGTGAAGCTTTCTTT. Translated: CASSPRGGAFRGEAFF.

The CDR3 protein is CASSLGTGDSPLHF. CDR3 nucleotide sequence: TGTGCCAGCAGCCTGGGGACAGGGGATTCACCCCTCCACTTT. The V call is TRBV3-1, the J call TRBJ1-6, with 10 bases identical to TRBD1. The germline CDR1 and CDR2 sequences are LGHDT and YNNKEL (reference sequence). With V trimmed by 4 bases and J by 8 bases, 2 bases remained unmatched. The length of the CDR3 is 14 residues.

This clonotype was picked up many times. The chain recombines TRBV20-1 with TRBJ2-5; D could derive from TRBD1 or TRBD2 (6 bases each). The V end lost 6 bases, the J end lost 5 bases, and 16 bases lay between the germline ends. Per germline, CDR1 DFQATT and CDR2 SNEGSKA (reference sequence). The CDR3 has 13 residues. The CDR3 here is CSAVLGGHETQYF. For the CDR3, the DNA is TGCAGTGCCGTCCTCGGGGGCCATGAGACCCAGTACTTC.

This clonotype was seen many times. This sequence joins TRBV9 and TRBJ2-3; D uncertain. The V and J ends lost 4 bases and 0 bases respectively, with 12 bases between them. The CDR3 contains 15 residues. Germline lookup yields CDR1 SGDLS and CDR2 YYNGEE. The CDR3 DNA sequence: TGTGCCAGCAGCTGGATGACCGCTAGCACAGATACGCAGTATTTT. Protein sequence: CASSWMTASTDTQYF.

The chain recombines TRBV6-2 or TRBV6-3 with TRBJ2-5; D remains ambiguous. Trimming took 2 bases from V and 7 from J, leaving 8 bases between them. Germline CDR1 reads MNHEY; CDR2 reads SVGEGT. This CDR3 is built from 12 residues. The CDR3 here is CASSYGSWTQYF. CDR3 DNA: TGTGCCAGCAGTTACGGTTCTTGGACCCAGTACTTC.

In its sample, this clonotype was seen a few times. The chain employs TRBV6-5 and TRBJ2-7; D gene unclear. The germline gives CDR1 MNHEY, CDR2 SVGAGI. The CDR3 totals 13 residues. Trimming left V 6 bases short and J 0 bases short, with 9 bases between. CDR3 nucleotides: TGTGCCAGCAGACGGACGTACTCCTACGAGCAGTACGTC. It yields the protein CASRRTYSYEQYV.

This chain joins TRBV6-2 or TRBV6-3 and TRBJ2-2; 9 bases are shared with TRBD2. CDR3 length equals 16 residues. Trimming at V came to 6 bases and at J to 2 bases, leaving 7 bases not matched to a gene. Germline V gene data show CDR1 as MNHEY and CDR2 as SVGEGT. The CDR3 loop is CASRPLAGLNTGELFF. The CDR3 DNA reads TGTGCCAGCAGACCCCTAGCGGGGCTAAACACCGGGGAGCTGTTTTTT.

CDR3 in amino acids: CASSYYPDGNEQFF. The CDR3 coding sequence is TGTGCCAGCAGCTATTATCCCGACGGCAATGAGCAGTTCTTC. J is TRBJ2-1 and V is TRBV7-9; D not certain. Between the trimmed V and J ends, which lost 4 bases and 6 bases, there was a span of 13 bases. The CDR3 has 14 amino acids. In germline, CDR1 is SEHNR, CDR2 FQNEAQ (reference sequence).

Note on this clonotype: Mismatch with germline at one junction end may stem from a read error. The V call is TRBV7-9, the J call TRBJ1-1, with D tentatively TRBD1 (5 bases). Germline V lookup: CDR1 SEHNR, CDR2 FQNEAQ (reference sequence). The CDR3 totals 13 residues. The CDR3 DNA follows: TGTGCCAGCAGCTTTATGGAGGGGACTGAGGCTTTCTTT. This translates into CASSFMEGTEAFF.

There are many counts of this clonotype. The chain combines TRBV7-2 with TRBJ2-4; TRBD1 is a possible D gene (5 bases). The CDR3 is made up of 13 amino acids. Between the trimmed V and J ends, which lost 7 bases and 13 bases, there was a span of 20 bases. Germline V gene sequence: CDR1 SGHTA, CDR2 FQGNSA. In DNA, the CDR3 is TGTGCCAGCACCCCAGGCCCCACAGGACCCCAGTACTTC. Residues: CASTPGPTGPQYF.

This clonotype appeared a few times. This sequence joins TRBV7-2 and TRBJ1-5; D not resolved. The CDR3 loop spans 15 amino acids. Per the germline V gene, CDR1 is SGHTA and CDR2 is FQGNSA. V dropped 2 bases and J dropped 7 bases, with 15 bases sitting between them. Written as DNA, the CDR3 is TGTGCCAGCAGCTTATCGGCCGGTATAGGACAGCCCCAGCATTTT. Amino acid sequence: CASSLSAGIGQPQHF. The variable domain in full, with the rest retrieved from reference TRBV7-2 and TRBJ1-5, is GAGVSQSPSNKVTEKGKDVELRCDPISGHTALYWYRQSLGQGLEFLIYFQGNSAPDKSGLPSDRFSAERTGGSVSTLTIQRTQQEDSAVYLCASSLSAGIGQPQHFGDGTRLSIL.